The clone carrying this T cell receptor (beta chain) was observed a few times. Its target is not known. Generated by immunoSEQ multiplex PCR, the TCRdb table keeps only in-frame clones and is missing some. The sample consists of about 37,000 clones, approximately 86% of them appearing once. Germline CDR1 and CDR2: SGHRS and YFSETQ. This CDR3 has 15 residues. J was trimmed by 5 bases and V by 3 bases; bases with no gene match: 5. This sample is part of a study of graft-versus-host responses after intestinal transplantation. Both intraepithelial and lamina propria lymphocytes were released by processing graft tissue. Overall study findings and caveats: Allografts carried high graft-versus-host to host-versus-graft clonal ratios in patients having graft-donor T cell macrochimerism.

The specimen comprised ileum tissue, sampled around seven months after intestinal transplant. The receptor was isolated from a human patient who received an intestinal transplant, so some T cells may come from the graft donor. The J gene is TRBJ2-2, the V gene TRBV5-1; 9 positions agree with TRBD1. DNA of the CDR3: TGCGCCAGCAGCTCCCACAGGGGGCCAACCGGGGAGCTGTTTTTT. Encoded protein: CASSSHRGPTGELFF.